The present entry profiles one TCR beta chain with its context. These data are taken from a study of T-cell memory formation after mild COVID-19. About the study: There were largely donor-specific TCR clusters.

The CDR3 has 15 residues. Germline V gene lookup returns CDR1 KGHSH and CDR2 LQKENI. V shed 6 bases, J shed 1 base, and the junction held 7 bases outside the gene matches. One entry per CDR3 protein results from TCRdb running MiXCR on the 5' RACE reads. The sample yields approximately 150,000 distinct CDR3 sequences, roughly 21% seen once. Specimen: PBMCs or a T cell subset sorted from them (not recorded which). The chain links TRBV18 to TRBJ1-1, with TRBD1 identical over 8 bases. This receptor was obtained from an adult woman who had mild COVID-19 (a few samples of this study predate the infection). Cell type and time point are not known. This chain's CDR3 is CASSQNRGSNTEAFF. The CDR3 coding sequence is TGTGCCAGCTCTCAAAACAGGGGGTCGAACACTGAAGCTTTCTTT.